What follows are 3 T cell receptor beta chains derived from one specimen sequenced in a study of human T cells and chemical hapten exposure. Time point of the sample: healthy volunteer bleed at 2 weeks. Unfractionated whole blood yielded the extracted total RNA. A single record per CDR3 protein comes from TCRdb applying MiXCR to the RACE reads. The sample yields approximately 45,000 distinct CDR3 sequences, 4.3% seen once. The sample taken for sequencing was whole blood. All receptors come from a female donor in good health. Some clones in this sample may be carry-over from other donors' samples.

This clonotype was seen ten or more times. This chain connects TRBV5-1 to TRBJ1-6, with 7 bases that match TRBD1. Germline V gives CDR1 SGHRS, CDR2 YFSETQ. The CDR3 is 15 residues long. J gave up 3 bases and V 4 bases, and 4 bases lay outside the gene matches. The CDR3 DNA reads TGCGCCAGCAGCCGGGACAGACTCTATAATTCACCCCTCCACTTT. This encodes CASSRDRLYNSPLHF.

This clonotype was seen many times. The V call is TRBV6-2 or TRBV6-3, the J call TRBJ2-3; D possibly corresponds to TRBD2 (5 bases). The CDR3 sequence is 14 residues long. Deletions cut 7 bases from V and 1 base from J, with 12 bases between. Germline values: CDR1 MNHEY, CDR2 SVGEGT. CDR3 sequence reads: CASTTRLGTDTQYF. In DNA form, the CDR3 reads TGTGCCAGCACTACTAGATTGGGCACAGATACGCAGTATTTT.

This clonotype was observed a few times. DNA of the CDR3: TGTGCCAGCAGTCAGTGGACAGGGAACACTGAAGCTTTCTTT. Translating it yields CASSQWTGNTEAFF. The chain uses TRBV28 and TRBJ1-1; 7 nucleotides agree with TRBD1. This CDR3 is 14 amino acids long. The junction had 4 bases not matched to a gene; V was cut back by 5 bases and J by 1 base. Germline V lookup: CDR1 MDHEN, CDR2 SYDVKM.